The 11 T cell receptor beta chains listed next were all sequenced from one sample in a study of shared clonotypes between healthy human individuals. TCRdb keeps only in-frame clones here, not all; method: immunoSEQ multiplex PCR. The top ten hold about 0.39% of the sample, which has some 2.4 million clones, more than 85% seen once. Sequenced sample: naive CD4+ T cells from PBMCs. As for subset: CD45RA+ positively selected. All receptors derive from a man aged 18-30 years in good health. Some clones in this sample may be carry-over from other donors' samples.

This sequence joins TRBV7-9 and TRBJ2-5; a weak D match, TRBD2 (6 bases). The DNA end is a closer match to TRBJ2-7, so the J assignment may be wrong. This CDR3 region has 13 residues. Per germline, CDR1 SEHNR and CDR2 FQNEAQ (reference sequence). CDR3 loop: CASSPGPGVEQYF. The CDR3 DNA sequence: TGTGCCAGCAGTCCAGGCCCGGGAGTCGAGCAGTACTTC.

Note on this clone: The same CDR3 also results from other DNA sequences found in this sample. The chain carries TRBV7-9 and TRBJ1-1, with no clear D. This CDR3 region has 14 residues. With 5 bases removed from V and 0 bases from J, the gap between germline ends came to 10 bases. The germline V gene encodes CDR1 SEHNR and CDR2 FQNEAQ (reference sequence). DNA of the CDR3: TGTGCCAGCAGCCTCCTTCTTATGAACACTGAAGCTTTCTTT. Translating it yields CASSLLLMNTEAFF.

V gene TRBV7-9 combines with J gene TRBJ1-6; tentatively, D is TRBD1 (6 bases). The V end was cut by 3 bases, the J end by 10 bases, with 13 bases between. This CDR3 has 14 residues. The V gene's germline CDR1 is SEHNR and CDR2 FQNEAQ (reference sequence). In nucleotides, the CDR3 is TGTGCCAGCAGCTTTCTACAGGGAGGCTCACCCCTCCACTTT. As protein: CASSFLQGGSPLHF. The variable domain in full, with the rest retrieved from reference TRBV7-9 and TRBJ1-6, is DTGVSQNPRHKITKRGQNVTFRCDPISEHNRLYWYRQTLGQGPEFLTYFQNEAQLEKSRLLSDRFSAERPKGSFSTLEIQRTEQGDSAMYLCASSFLQGGSPLHFGNGTRLTVT.

Of note for this clone: The sample contains more than one DNA sequence encoding this CDR3. The genes are TRBV7-2 and TRBJ1-3, with D tentatively TRBD1 (5 bases). Trimming shortened V by 0 bases and J by 3 bases, and 9 bases separated the two germline ends. CDR3 length: 15 residues. Germline CDR1 SGHTA, CDR2 FQGNSA. The DNA for the CDR3 is TGTGCCAGCAGCTTAGCGGGGGGGAGTGGAAACACCATATATTTT. Translation: CASSLAGGSGNTIYF.

The V gene is TRBV7-2, the J gene TRBJ1-3; D is ambiguous. The CDR3 spans 16 residues. In germline, CDR1 is SGHTA, CDR2 FQGNSA. The V gene lost 0 bases and the J gene lost 3 bases, with 12 bases spanning the gap. CDR3 loop: CASSLAEKVCGNTIYF. Written as DNA, the CDR3 is TGTGCCAGCAGCTTAGCCGAGAAGGTATGTGGAAACACCATATATTTT.

V gene TRBV18 combines with J gene TRBJ1-5; TRBD1 might be the D (5 bases). V was pared by 3 bases and J by 3 bases, with 9 bases between. The CDR3 length is 14 residues. Germline V gene sequence: CDR1 KGHSH, CDR2 LQKENI. In DNA, the CDR3 is TGTGCCAGCTCACCCGACAGAATCAATCAGCCCCAGCATTTT. Protein sequence: CASSPDRINQPQHF.

Concerning this clone itself: Other DNA variants within this sample encode the same CDR3. The chain couples TRBV6-1 to TRBJ2-7; TRBD2 matches 13 bases. The V and J ends lost 8 bases and 4 bases, in that order; junction bases with no gene match: 2. CDR1 and CDR2 from the germline V gene are MNHNS and SASEGT. The CDR3 is 13 amino acids. The CDR3 here is CASRLAGGYEQYF. The CDR3, as DNA: TGTGCCAGCCGACTAGCGGGAGGTTACGAGCAGTACTTC.

The chain employs TRBV6-6 and TRBJ2-1; TRBD2 agrees at 7 bases. J was trimmed by 2 bases and V by 5 bases; bases with no gene match: 9. Per germline, CDR1 MNHNY and CDR2 SVGAGI (reference sequence). The CDR3 contains 16 residues. CDR3 bases: TGTGCCAGCAGTACCCTGTACGCGGGAGCCTACAATGAGCAGTTCTTC. This encodes CASSTLYAGAYNEQFF.

The chain links TRBV9 to TRBJ2-1; D not resolved. The CDR3 runs 16 residues. The V end was cut by 0 bases, the J end by 0 bases, with 10 bases between. CDR1 SGDLS and CDR2 YYNGEE come from the germline V gene. The CDR3 loop is CASSVDPRYSYNEQFF. Written as DNA, the CDR3 is TGTGCCAGCAGCGTAGATCCCAGATACTCCTACAATGAGCAGTTCTTC.

The rearrangement joins TRBV7-9 to TRBJ1-1; no definite D call. Germline lookup yields CDR1 SEHNR and CDR2 FQNEAQ (reference sequence). The CDR3 loop spans 15 amino acids. V dropped 5 bases and J dropped 0 bases, with 13 bases sitting between them. The CDR3 loop reads CASSPGYPLNTEAFF. CDR3 bases: TGTGCCAGCAGCCCGGGATATCCATTGAACACTGAAGCTTTCTTT.

With respect to this clone: The same CDR3 can be traced to other DNA sequences in this sample. The chain employs TRBV9 and TRBJ2-3; unclear D gene. The V end lost 0 bases, the J end lost 0 bases, and 8 bases lay between the germline ends. Germline lookup yields CDR1 SGDLS and CDR2 YYNGEE. This CDR3 has 15 residues. The CDR3 DNA follows: TGTGCCAGCAGCGTAGGACTCACTAGCACAGATACGCAGTATTTT. Translation: CASSVGLTSTDTQYF.